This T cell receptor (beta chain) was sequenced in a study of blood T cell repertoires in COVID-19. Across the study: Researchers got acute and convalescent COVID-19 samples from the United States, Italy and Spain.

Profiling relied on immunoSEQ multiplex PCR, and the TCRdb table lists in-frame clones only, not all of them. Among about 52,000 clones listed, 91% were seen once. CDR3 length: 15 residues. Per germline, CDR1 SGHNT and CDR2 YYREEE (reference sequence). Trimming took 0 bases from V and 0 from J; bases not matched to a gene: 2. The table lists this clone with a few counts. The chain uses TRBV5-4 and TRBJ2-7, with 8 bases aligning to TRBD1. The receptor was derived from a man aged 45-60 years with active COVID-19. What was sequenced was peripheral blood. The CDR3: CASSLDRGSSYEQYF. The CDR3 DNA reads TGTGCCAGCAGCTTGGACAGGGGGAGCTCCTACGAGCAGTACTTC.